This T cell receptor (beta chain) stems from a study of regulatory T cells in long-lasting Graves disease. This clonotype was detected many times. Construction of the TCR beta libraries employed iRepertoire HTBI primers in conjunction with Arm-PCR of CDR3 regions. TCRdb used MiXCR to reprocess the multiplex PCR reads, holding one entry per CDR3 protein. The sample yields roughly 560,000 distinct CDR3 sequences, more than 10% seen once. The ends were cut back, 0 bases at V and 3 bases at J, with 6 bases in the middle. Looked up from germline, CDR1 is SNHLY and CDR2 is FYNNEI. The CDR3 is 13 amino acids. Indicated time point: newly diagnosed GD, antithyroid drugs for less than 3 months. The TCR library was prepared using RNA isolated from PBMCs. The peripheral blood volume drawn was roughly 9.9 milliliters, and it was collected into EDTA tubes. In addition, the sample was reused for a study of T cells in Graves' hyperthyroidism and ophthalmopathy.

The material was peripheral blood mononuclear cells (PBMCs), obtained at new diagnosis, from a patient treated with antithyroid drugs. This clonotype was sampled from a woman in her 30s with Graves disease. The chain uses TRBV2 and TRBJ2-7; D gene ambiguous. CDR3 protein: CASSEAYFYEQYF. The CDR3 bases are TGTGCCAGCAGTGAAGCCTACTTCTACGAGCAGTACTTC.